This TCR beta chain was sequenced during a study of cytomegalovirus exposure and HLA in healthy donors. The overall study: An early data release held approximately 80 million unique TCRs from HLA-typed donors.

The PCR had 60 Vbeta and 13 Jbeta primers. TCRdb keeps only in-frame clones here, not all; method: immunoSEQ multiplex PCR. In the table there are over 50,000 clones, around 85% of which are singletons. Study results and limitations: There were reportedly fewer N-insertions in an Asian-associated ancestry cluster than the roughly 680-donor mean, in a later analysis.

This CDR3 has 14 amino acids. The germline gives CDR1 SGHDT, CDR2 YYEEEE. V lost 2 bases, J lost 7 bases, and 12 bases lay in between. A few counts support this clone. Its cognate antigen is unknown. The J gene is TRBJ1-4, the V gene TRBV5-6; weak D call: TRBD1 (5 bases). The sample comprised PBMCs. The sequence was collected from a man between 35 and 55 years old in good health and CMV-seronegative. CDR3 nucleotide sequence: TGTGCCAGCAGCTTCCGGGGGGGGGTTGAAAAACTGTTTTTT. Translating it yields CASSFRGGVEKLFF.